These T cell receptor beta chains were read from a single sample in a study of blood T cell repertoires in COVID-19. Profiled with immunoSEQ multiplex PCR; TCRdb holds only in-frame clones, not every one. This table has roughly 330,000 clones, over 80% appearing once. The specimen was PBMCs or T cells enriched from blood (not recorded which). The receptors were sampled from a man aged 30-40 years who had recovered from COVID-19. CDR3s include the opening cysteine and the closing phenylalanine or tryptophan. D genes are given only for firm matches. Size is omitted from some rows. Given values are once, few, many or a class for expanded clones.

clone size: .; J gene: TRBJ1-6; D gene: TRBD1; V gene: TRBV5-5; CDR3 protein: CASSPQQGAGQSPLHF; CDR3 DNA: TGTGCCAGCAGCCCCCAACAGGGGGCAGGTCAGTCACCCCTCCACTTT
clone size: .; J gene: TRBJ2-5; D gene: TRBD2; V gene: TRBV23-1; CDR3 protein: CASSQKGSPGGQETQYF; CDR3 DNA: TGCGCCAGCAGTCAAAAGGGTTCACCGGGAGGCCAAGAGACCCAGTACTTC
clone size: .; J gene: TRBJ2-3; D gene: .; V gene: TRBV12-5; CDR3 protein: CASGSSGGGLGRTQYF; CDR3 DNA: TGTGCTAGTGGTTCCTCGGGCGGGGGCTTGGGGCGTACGCAGTATTTT
clone size: .; J gene: TRBJ1-1; D gene: TRBD1; V gene: TRBV2; CDR3 protein: CASRGQGVRTEAFF; CDR3 DNA: TGTGCCAGCAGGGGACAGGGGGTACGTACTGAAGCTTTCTTT
clone size: .; J gene: TRBJ2-1; D gene: .; V gene: TRBV27; CDR3 protein: CASSLSMSSYNEQFF; CDR3 DNA: TGTGCCAGCAGTTTATCCATGAGCTCCTACAATGAGCAGTTCTTC
clone size: .; J gene: TRBJ1-1; D gene: .; V gene: TRBV15; CDR3 protein: CATSRDPGANTEAFF; CDR3 DNA: TGTGCCACCAGCAGAGATCCAGGGGCGAACACTGAAGCTTTCTTT
clone size: .; J gene: TRBJ1-2; D gene: TRBD1; V gene: TRBV15; CDR3 protein: CATSRGFGQGGSGYTF; CDR3 DNA: TGTGCCACCAGCAGAGGATTCGGACAGGGTGGAAGTGGCTACACCTTC
clone size: .; J gene: TRBJ1-2; D gene: .; V gene: TRBV7-9; CDR3 protein: CASSLVGAEGYTF; CDR3 DNA: TGTGCCAGCAGCTTGGTGGGGGCGGAGGGCTACACCTTC
clone size: .; J gene: TRBJ1-2; D gene: TRBD1; V gene: TRBV10-3; CDR3 protein: CAISGQGATINYGYTF; CDR3 DNA: TGTGCCATCAGCGGTCAGGGGGCAACTATCAACTATGGCTACACCTTC
clone size: once; J gene: TRBJ1-5; D gene: TRBD1; V gene: TRBV2; CDR3 protein: CASSWDSHSNQPQHF; CDR3 DNA: TGTGCCAGCAGTTGGGACAGCCATAGCAATCAGCCCCAGCATTTT
clone size: once; J gene: TRBJ1-1; D gene: .; V gene: TRBV6-5; CDR3 protein: CASSYYKTGNTEAFF; CDR3 DNA: TGTGCCAGCAGTTACTATAAGACAGGGAACACTGAAGCTTTCTTT
clone size: few; J gene: TRBJ1-2; D gene: TRBD1; V gene: TRBV6-5; CDR3 protein: CASSYSGQGAHGYTF; CDR3 DNA: TGTGCCAGCAGTTACTCGGGGCAGGGGGCCCATGGCTACACCTTC
clone size: .; J gene: TRBJ1-3; D gene: TRBD1; V gene: TRBV19; CDR3 protein: CASRADRGGNTIYF; CDR3 DNA: TGTGCCAGTCGGGCGGACAGGGGTGGAAACACCATATATTTT
clone size: .; J gene: TRBJ1-3; D gene: TRBD1; V gene: TRBV28; CDR3 protein: CASRGTGAGNTIYF; CDR3 DNA: TGTGCCAGCAGGGGGACAGGGGCTGGAAACACCATATATTTT
clone size: .; J gene: TRBJ1-2; D gene: TRBD1; V gene: TRBV19; CDR3 protein: CASSIGGQDYGYTF; CDR3 DNA: TGTGCCAGTAGTATTGGGGGACAGGACTATGGCTACACCTTC
clone size: .; J gene: TRBJ2-5; D gene: .; V gene: TRBV19; CDR3 protein: CASSMFRGLQETQYF; CDR3 DNA: TGTGCCAGTAGTATGTTTCGAGGTCTCCAAGAGACCCAGTACTTC
clone size: .; J gene: TRBJ1-2; D gene: TRBD1; V gene: TRBV5-1; CDR3 protein: CATALETGSYGYTF; CDR3 DNA: TGCGCCACCGCCCTTGAGACAGGGTCCTATGGCTACACCTTC
clone size: .; J gene: TRBJ2-7; D gene: TRBD2; V gene: TRBV5-6; CDR3 protein: CAGSGSPYEQYF; CDR3 DNA: TGTGCCGGCAGCGGGAGCCCCTACGAGCAGTACTTC
clone size: .; J gene: TRBJ2-7; D gene: TRBD1; V gene: TRBV10-1; CDR3 protein: CASRRTGDEQYF; CDR3 DNA: TGCGCCAGCAGACGGACAGGGGACGAGCAGTACTTC
clone size: .; J gene: TRBJ2-1; D gene: TRBD2; V gene: TRBV7-6; CDR3 protein: CASSLAGLANEQFF; CDR3 DNA: TGTGCCAGCAGCTTAGCGGGACTAGCCAATGAGCAGTTCTTC
clone size: .; J gene: TRBJ1-4; D gene: .; V gene: TRBV10-3; CDR3 protein: CAIRQGPRNEKLFF; CDR3 DNA: TGTGCCATCAGGCAGGGGCCCCGGAATGAAAAACTGTTTTTT
clone size: .; J gene: TRBJ1-1; D gene: TRBD1; V gene: TRBV5-1; CDR3 protein: CASSLETGLNTEAFF; CDR3 DNA: TGCGCCAGCAGCTTGGAGACAGGGTTGAACACTGAAGCTTTCTTT
clone size: .; J gene: TRBJ1-5; D gene: .; V gene: TRBV7-2; CDR3 protein: CASSLSGNQPQHF; CDR3 DNA: TGTGCCAGCAGCTTATCAGGGAATCAGCCCCAGCATTTT
clone size: .; J gene: TRBJ1-6; D gene: .; V gene: TRBV28; CDR3 protein: CASSLVRGYVNSPLHF; CDR3 DNA: TGTGCCAGCAGTCTAGTGCGGGGCTATGTTAATTCACCCCTCCACTTT
clone size: once; J gene: TRBJ2-2; D gene: TRBD2; V gene: TRBV24-1; CDR3 protein: CATSDAARGGDTGELFF; CDR3 DNA: TGTGCCACCAGTGATGCTGCGCGGGGGGGGGACACCGGGGAGCTGTTTTTT
clone size: .; J gene: TRBJ2-7; D gene: .; V gene: TRBV4-2; CDR3 protein: CASSRPGTGAYEQYF; CDR3 DNA: TGTGCCAGCAGCCGACCCGGGACGGGAGCCTACGAGCAGTACTTC
clone size: .; J gene: TRBJ1-2; D gene: .; V gene: TRBV21-1; CDR3 protein: CASSKKSPPPHSAGYTF; CDR3 DNA: TGTGCCAGCAGCAAAAAGAGCCCCCCTCCCCATTCCGCGGGCTACACCTTC
clone size: .; J gene: TRBJ1-6; D gene: .; V gene: TRBV3-1/TRBV3-2; CDR3 protein: CASSQESGSPLHF; CDR3 DNA: TGTGCCAGCAGCCAAGAGAGTGGTTCACCCCTCCACTTT
clone size: .; J gene: TRBJ1-6; D gene: TRBD1; V gene: TRBV9; CDR3 protein: CASSVETGGRNSPLHF; CDR3 DNA: TGTGCCAGCAGCGTAGAGACAGGGGGCAGGAATTCACCCCTCCACTTT
clone size: .; J gene: TRBJ2-5; D gene: TRBD1; V gene: TRBV5-5; CDR3 protein: CASSPGTVQETQYF; CDR3 DNA: TGTGCCAGCAGCCCCGGGACAGTTCAAGAGACCCAGTACTTC
clone size: once; J gene: TRBJ1-6; D gene: TRBD1; V gene: TRBV18; CDR3 protein: CASSLGQGANSPLHF; CDR3 DNA: TGTGCCAGCTCACTGGGACAGGGGGCTAATTCACCCCTCCACTTT
clone size: .; J gene: TRBJ1-5; D gene: TRBD1; V gene: TRBV19; CDR3 protein: CASSWGTGDLAGNQPQHF; CDR3 DNA: TGTGCCAGTAGTTGGGGGACAGGGGACCTAGCTGGCAATCAGCCCCAGCATTTT
clone size: few; J gene: TRBJ1-1; D gene: .; V gene: TRBV19; CDR3 protein: CASTTGMNTEAFF; CDR3 DNA: TGTGCCAGTACAACAGGGATGAACACTGAAGCTTTCTTT
clone size: .; J gene: TRBJ2-7; D gene: .; V gene: TRBV6-5; CDR3 protein: CASLGSFIRSYEQYF; CDR3 DNA: TGTGCCAGCCTAGGATCGTTTATCCGCTCCTACGAGCAGTACTTC
clone size: .; J gene: TRBJ2-5; D gene: .; V gene: TRBV7-8; CDR3 protein: CASSLVGHSETQYF; CDR3 DNA: TGTGCCAGCAGCTTAGTCGGACATTCAGAGACCCAGTACTTC
clone size: .; J gene: TRBJ2-7; D gene: .; V gene: TRBV28; CDR3 protein: CASSLTDSSYEQYF; CDR3 DNA: TGTGCCAGCAGTTTAACGGACAGCTCCTACGAGCAGTACTTC
clone size: .; J gene: TRBJ2-3; D gene: .; V gene: TRBV7-8; CDR3 protein: CASSITRDTYTDTQYF; CDR3 DNA: TGTGCCAGCAGCATTACCCGGGACACATACACAGATACGCAGTATTTT
clone size: .; J gene: TRBJ2-3; D gene: .; V gene: TRBV5-1; CDR3 protein: CASSLFRGTTDTQYF; CDR3 DNA: TGCGCCAGCAGCTTGTTTCGCGGGACCACAGATACGCAGTATTTT
clone size: .; J gene: TRBJ1-3; D gene: .; V gene: TRBV11-2; CDR3 protein: CASSLWGGSGNTIYF; CDR3 DNA: TGTGCCAGCAGCTTGTGGGGGGGCTCTGGAAACACCATATATTTT
clone size: .; J gene: TRBJ2-3; D gene: TRBD1; V gene: TRBV5-1; CDR3 protein: CASSLGSTGGSSDTQYF; CDR3 DNA: TGCGCCAGCAGCTTGGGATCGACAGGGGGCTCATCAGATACGCAGTATTTT
clone size: .; J gene: TRBJ1-2; D gene: .; V gene: TRBV18; CDR3 protein: CASSPRGDTSDGYTF; CDR3 DNA: TGTGCCAGCTCACCACGGGGGGATACGTCCGATGGCTACACCTTC
clone size: .; J gene: TRBJ2-3; D gene: TRBD2; V gene: TRBV2; CDR3 protein: CASIGLAWDTQYF; CDR3 DNA: TGTGCCAGCATCGGACTAGCATGGGATACGCAGTATTTT
clone size: .; J gene: TRBJ1-5; D gene: .; V gene: TRBV10-3; CDR3 protein: CAISDAHHNQPQHF; CDR3 DNA: TGTGCCATCAGTGACGCGCATCACAATCAGCCCCAGCATTTT
clone size: .; J gene: TRBJ2-7; D gene: TRBD2; V gene: TRBV19; CDR3 protein: CASSPRTSGGAGLEQYF; CDR3 DNA: TGTGCCAGTAGTCCCAGGACTAGCGGGGGGGCGGGTCTCGAGCAGTACTTC
clone size: .; J gene: TRBJ2-1; D gene: .; V gene: TRBV5-6; CDR3 protein: CASSLLGQREDNEQFF; CDR3 DNA: TGTGCCAGCAGCTTGCTGGGACAGAGGGAGGACAATGAGCAGTTCTTC
clone size: .; J gene: TRBJ2-3; D gene: .; V gene: TRBV20-1; CDR3 protein: CSARAISQYF; CDR3 DNA: TGCAGTGCTAGGGCCATCTCGCAGTATTTT
clone size: .; J gene: TRBJ2-3; D gene: .; V gene: TRBV9; CDR3 protein: CASSERVGTAYTDTQYF; CDR3 DNA: TGTGCCAGCAGCGAGAGGGTGGGGACTGCCTACACAGATACGCAGTATTTT
clone size: .; J gene: TRBJ2-3; D gene: TRBD1; V gene: TRBV15; CDR3 protein: CATSRDVKAGGSTDTQYF; CDR3 DNA: TGTGCCACCAGCAGAGATGTAAAGGCAGGGGGCTCCACAGATACGCAGTATTTT
clone size: .; J gene: TRBJ1-1; D gene: TRBD1; V gene: TRBV7-9; CDR3 protein: CASSRTGANTEAFF; CDR3 DNA: TGTGCCAGCAGTAGGACAGGGGCTAACACTGAAGCTTTCTTT
clone size: .; J gene: TRBJ1-4; D gene: .; V gene: TRBV18; CDR3 protein: CASSSQRGEKLFF; CDR3 DNA: TGTGCCAGCTCATCACAGAGAGGGGAAAAACTGTTTTTT
clone size: .; J gene: TRBJ2-7; D gene: TRBD1; V gene: TRBV12-3/TRBV12-4; CDR3 protein: CASSLNRGYEQYF; CDR3 DNA: TGTGCCAGCAGTTTGAACAGGGGTTACGAGCAGTACTTC
clone size: .; J gene: TRBJ2-5; D gene: TRBD2; V gene: TRBV30; CDR3 protein: CAWERGGLQETQYF; CDR3 DNA: TGTGCCTGGGAGCGGGGGGGCCTCCAAGAGACCCAGTACTTC
clone size: .; J gene: TRBJ2-2; D gene: TRBD2; V gene: TRBV2; CDR3 protein: CASRRLAGYTGELFF; CDR3 DNA: TGTGCCAGCAGGCGACTAGCGGGGTACACCGGGGAGCTGTTTTTT
clone size: .; J gene: TRBJ1-5; D gene: .; V gene: TRBV5-1; CDR3 protein: CASSLAPVSNQPQHF; CDR3 DNA: TGCGCCAGCAGCTTGGCGCCAGTGAGCAATCAGCCCCAGCATTTT
clone size: .; J gene: TRBJ1-1; D gene: TRBD1; V gene: TRBV6-5; CDR3 protein: CASRSGTGGNPEAFF; CDR3 DNA: TGTGCCAGCCGGTCGGGGACAGGGGGTAACCCTGAAGCTTTCTTT
clone size: .; J gene: TRBJ2-5; D gene: TRBD2; V gene: TRBV7-9; CDR3 protein: CASSGNLRLAETQYF; CDR3 DNA: TGTGCCAGCAGCGGTAACCTGAGACTAGCGGAGACCCAGTACTTC
clone size: once; J gene: TRBJ1-2; D gene: TRBD1; V gene: TRBV27; CDR3 protein: CASSLGSRQGVYGYTF; CDR3 DNA: TGTGCCAGCAGTTTAGGGTCGCGACAGGGGGTTTATGGCTACACCTTC
clone size: .; J gene: TRBJ1-5; D gene: .; V gene: TRBV7-8; CDR3 protein: CASSPYRSNQPQHF; CDR3 DNA: TGTGCCAGCAGCCCCTACAGGAGCAATCAGCCCCAGCATTTT
clone size: .; J gene: TRBJ1-5; D gene: TRBD1; V gene: TRBV28; CDR3 protein: CASSFLTGADQPQHF; CDR3 DNA: TGTGCCAGCAGTTTCCTTACAGGGGCGGATCAGCCCCAGCATTTT